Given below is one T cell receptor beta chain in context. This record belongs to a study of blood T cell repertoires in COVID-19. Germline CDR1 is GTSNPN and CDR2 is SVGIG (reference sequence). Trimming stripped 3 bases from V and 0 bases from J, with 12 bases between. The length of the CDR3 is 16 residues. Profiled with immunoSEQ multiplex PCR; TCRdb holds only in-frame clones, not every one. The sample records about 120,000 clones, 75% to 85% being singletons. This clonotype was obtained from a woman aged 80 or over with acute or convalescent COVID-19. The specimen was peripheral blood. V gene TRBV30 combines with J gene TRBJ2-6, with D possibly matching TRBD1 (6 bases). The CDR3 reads CAWSNGQFSGANVLTF. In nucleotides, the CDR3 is TGTGCCTGGAGCAACGGACAGTTCTCTGGGGCCAACGTCCTGACTTTC.